The source of this T cell receptor (beta chain) is a study of monozygotic twins with inflammatory bowel disease (dated by TCRdb to the late 2010s). With respect to the entire study: The complete study included 30 or so monozygotic twin pairs: 19 IBD-discordant Danish pairs and nine German pairs, of which four were IBD-concordant and five were IBD-discordant. The search for disease-associated traits relied mainly on comparing, within discordant pairs, IBD patients with their genetically identical healthy co-twins. Each individual had, on average, about 151 000 unique TCRalpha sequences and 181 000 unique TCRbeta sequences available for analysis. The study at large found these results: Concordant and discordant twins showed no difference in repertoire similarity, possibly because of limited statistical power. No single strong signal or clonotype linked to IBD turned up in the results, so the idea that one exists was not supported. Background noise and inter-individual variability may have been introduced into the repertoires by the differing immunosuppressive treatments among patients. Measured by the inverse Simpson index, TCRbeta repertoire diversity was lower in IBD patients than in their healthy co-twins. The analysis was unable to tell different T cell subtypes apart. Compared with healthy twins, IBD patients shared fewer clonotypes with other individuals, and the difference was most pronounced in patients with signs of disease activity.

A roughly 2.5 ml peripheral blood sample was drawn into PAXgene tubes per donor and stored at -80°C. Without any T cell sorting, total RNA was extracted from whole blood using the PAXgene blood miRNA kit on an automated QIAcube. Deep TCRalpha and TCRbeta repertoire profiling with unique molecular barcoding was performed on peripheral blood of monozygotic twin pairs concordant or discordant for inflammatory bowel disease. For every twin pair, smoking habits were documented, and each individual was categorised as a current, former or never smoker. The CDR3 runs 17 amino acids, cysteine and phenylalanine included. No DNA accompanies this entry. CDR1 LNHNV and CDR2 YYDKDF are derived from the germline V gene (reference sequence). As to this clonotype: Its antigen is unknown.

The library was prepared using 5' RACE. Each TCR library was prepared from 3,000 to 4,000 ng of total RNA. For each sample, cDNA synthesis was carried out in eight separate reactions using SMARTScribe reverse transcriptase. Unique molecular identifiers containing a 6-nucleotide sample barcode were introduced through template switching during cDNA synthesis. Amplification of TCRalpha and TCRbeta cDNA involved two nested PCRs of approximately 16 and 10 cycles, and each PCR was followed by bead purification. Before amplification, the cDNA was treated with uracil DNA-glycosylase and purified using the QIAquick PCR purification kit. The second PCR added Illumina TruSeq-compatible adapters along with sample-specific barcodes. Library quality and concentration were assessed using TapeStation and Qubit, and roughly 5 ng of each library was pooled. Pooled libraries were sequenced on an Illumina HiSeq2500 single-index Rapid Run with 2 x 100 bp reads and custom sequencing primers. In the original analysis: PCR and sequencing errors were corrected by UMI-based consensus assembly using MiGEC version 1.2.6. MiXCR version 2.1.1 was used to carry out V(D)J alignment, clonotype assembly and CDR3 extraction. To normalise gene usage, clonotype sharing and MAIT/NKT TCR abundance, the analysis used the top 1000, 10 000 and 20 000 clonotypes per sample. After downsampling to 27 000 UMIs, diversity was calculated as the inverse Simpson index using the vegan R package. Statistical testing used paired Mann-Whitney U tests on the discordant twin pairs and applied Benjamini-Hochberg correction for multiple testing. TCRdb reprocessed the raw reads; every CDR3 protein sequence is a single record, and DNA is not supplied. The authors' filters were not applied to this entry. The sample table holds a few hundred thousand distinct CDR3 sequences. Jointly, the top ten make up 1.5% to 2% of the sample.

The sequencing sample was made of blood. The chain joins TRBV15 to TRBJ2-3; the D call from TCRdb, TRBD1, cannot be confirmed without DNA. This clonotype was obtained from a human donor with ulcerative colitis or Crohn's disease, or a healthy co-twin of an affected twin (not recorded which). CDR3 protein: CAIARWGGAGGIDTQYF.